This T cell receptor beta chain stems from a study of T cells in Graves' hyperthyroidism and ophthalmopathy. This clonotype appeared many times. Deletions cut 3 bases from V and 0 bases from J, with 4 bases between. The CDR3 runs to 12 residues. The V gene's germline CDR1 is DFQATT and CDR2 SNEGSKA (reference sequence). Amplification of TCR beta CDR3 regions used RNA as the template. TCR CDR3 underwent first-round RT-PCR with the HTBI primer set. TCRdb recomputed calls from the multiplex PCR reads with MiXCR, one row per CDR3 protein. The top ten hold about 25% of the sample, which has roughly 93,000 distinct CDR3 sequences, 51% seen once.

The rearrangement links TRBV20-1 to TRBJ2-3, with no clear D. The origin of this receptor is a woman aged 40 to 50 with Graves' hyperthyroidism. Sequenced material: blood. CDR3 in DNA: TGCAGTGCTAGCGGGAGCACAGATACGCAGTATTTT. It is translated as CSASGSTDTQYF.